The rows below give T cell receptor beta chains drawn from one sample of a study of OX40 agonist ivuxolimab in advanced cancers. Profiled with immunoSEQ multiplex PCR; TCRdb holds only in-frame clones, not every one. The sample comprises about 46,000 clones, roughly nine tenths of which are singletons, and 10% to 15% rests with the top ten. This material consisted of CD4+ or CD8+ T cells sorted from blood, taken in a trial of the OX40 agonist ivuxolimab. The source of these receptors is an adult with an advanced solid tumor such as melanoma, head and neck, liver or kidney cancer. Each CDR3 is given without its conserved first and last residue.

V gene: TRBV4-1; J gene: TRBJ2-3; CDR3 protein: ASSQPKGHSTDTQY
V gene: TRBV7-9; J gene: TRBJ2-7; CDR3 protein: ASSLWGEQY
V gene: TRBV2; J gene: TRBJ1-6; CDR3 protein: ASNGGSSPLH
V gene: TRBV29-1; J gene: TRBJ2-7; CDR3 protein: SVVSYEQY
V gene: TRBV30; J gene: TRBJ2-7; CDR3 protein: AGLSGGSYEQY
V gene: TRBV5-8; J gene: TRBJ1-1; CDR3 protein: ASSDRGDPLAEAF
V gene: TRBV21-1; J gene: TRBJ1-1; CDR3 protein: ASSTGQGIMNTEAF
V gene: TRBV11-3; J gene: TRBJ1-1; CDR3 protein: ASSLTGHEAF
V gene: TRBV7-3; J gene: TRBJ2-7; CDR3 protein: ASSFTPYEQY
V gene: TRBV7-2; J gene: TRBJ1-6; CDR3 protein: AISDRIYNSPLH
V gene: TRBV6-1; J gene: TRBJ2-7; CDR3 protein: ASTPWGQTYEQY
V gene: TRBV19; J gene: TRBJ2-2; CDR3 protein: ASSIGGAGELF
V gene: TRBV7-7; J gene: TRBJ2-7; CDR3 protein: ASSPDGLSYEQY
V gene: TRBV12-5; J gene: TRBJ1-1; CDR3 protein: ASGFWVTEAF
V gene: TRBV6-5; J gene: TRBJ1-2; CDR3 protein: ASSYSGQGGDGYT
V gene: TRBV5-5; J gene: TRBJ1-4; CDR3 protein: ASSLLPRGVPNEKLF
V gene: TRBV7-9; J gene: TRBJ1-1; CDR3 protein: ASSLGEYMNTEAF